The sequence of this TCR beta chain was determined in a study of metastatic and nonmetastatic thyroid tumors. Study overall: For malignant and benign thyroid patients, tumor or nodule tissue and blood were the sources whose repertoires were compared. Study results and caveats: Reported TCR beta diversity, measured in blood and tumor, was significantly higher for malignant thyroid tumors than for benign nodules.

Thyroid surgery was preceded by no treatment in any patient. Remarks on this clone: Its antigen is unidentified. Its ends do not fully match the called genes, so a read error is possible.

In the authors' workflow: Clinicopathological groups supplied CDR3 differences that were used to build a distant-metastasis classifier for papillary thyroid cancer. TCRdb reprocessed the PCR reads using MiXCR. In this record, the V and J calls reflect TCRdb's handling and not the investigators' own analysis. The sample lists about 15,000 clones, roughly a fifth seen once, with roughly 14% in the top ten. This CDR3 is 17 amino acids long. Looked up from germline, CDR1 is DFQATT and CDR2 is SNEGSKA (reference sequence). The source of this sequence is a female donor with papillary thyroid cancer or a benign thyroid nodule (not recorded which). Some clones in this sample may be carry-over from other donors' samples. Sequencing was done on a sample of blood. This chain uses TRBV20-1 with TRBJ2-3; 12 bases are a match to TRBD2. The CDR3 protein is CSARIRGLAGTTDMQYF. CDR3 nucleotide sequence: TGCAGTGCTAGGATCCGCGGACTAGCGGGAACCACAGATATGCAGTATTTT.